A single T cell receptor beta chain is shown here with its context. The CDR3 covers 16 residues. V was cut by 6 bases and J by 0 bases, with 17 bases left in between. Germline V gene data show CDR1 as MDHEN and CDR2 as SYDVKM. This sample was included in a study of blood T cell repertoires in COVID-19. Looking at the study overall: Samples taken during acute and convalescent COVID-19 were collected in the United States, Italy and Spain.

Sequenced by immunoSEQ multiplex PCR; TCRdb stores in-frame clones only, minus some. The sample has tens of thousands of clones, 60% to 75% seen once. The receptor comes from a woman older than 75 with acute or convalescent COVID-19. V and J are TRBV28 and TRBJ1-2; D is possibly TRBD1 (6 bases). The sequencing sample was made of peripheral blood. This CDR3 is CASRPGQTEANYGYTF. CDR3 DNA: TGTGCCAGCAGACCCGGACAGACTGAAGCTAACTATGGCTACACCTTC.